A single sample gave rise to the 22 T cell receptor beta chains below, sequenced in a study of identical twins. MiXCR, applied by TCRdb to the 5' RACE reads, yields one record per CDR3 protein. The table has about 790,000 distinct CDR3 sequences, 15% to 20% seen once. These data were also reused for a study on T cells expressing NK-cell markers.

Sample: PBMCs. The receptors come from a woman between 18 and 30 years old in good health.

The CDR3 DNA is TGTGCCATCAGTCGCAGTGTGGAGGAGACCCAGTACTTC. Translated, it gives CAISRSVEETQYF. The chain has TRBV10-3 and TRBJ2-5, with D unclear. The CDR3 length is 13 residues. Trimming left V 5 bases short and J 5 bases short, with 12 bases between. The V gene's germline CDR1 is ENHRY and CDR2 SYGVKD.

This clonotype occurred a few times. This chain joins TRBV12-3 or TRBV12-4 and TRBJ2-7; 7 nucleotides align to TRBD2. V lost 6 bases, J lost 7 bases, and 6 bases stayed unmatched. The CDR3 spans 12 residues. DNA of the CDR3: TGTGCCAGCAGCCCCCTCGGGGGGGAGCAGTACTTC. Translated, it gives CASSPLGGEQYF.

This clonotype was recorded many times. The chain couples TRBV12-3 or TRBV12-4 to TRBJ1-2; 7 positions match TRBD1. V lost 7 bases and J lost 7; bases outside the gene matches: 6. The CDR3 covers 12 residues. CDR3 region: CASTLTGSGYTF. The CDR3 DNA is TGTGCCAGCACCCTGACAGGGTCTGGCTACACCTTC.

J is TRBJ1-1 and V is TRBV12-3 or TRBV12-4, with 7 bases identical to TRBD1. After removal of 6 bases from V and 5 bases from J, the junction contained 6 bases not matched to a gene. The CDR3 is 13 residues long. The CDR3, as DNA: TGTGCCAGCAGCCAGGGGGAAGAGACTGAAGCTTTCTTT. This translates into CASSQGEETEAFF.

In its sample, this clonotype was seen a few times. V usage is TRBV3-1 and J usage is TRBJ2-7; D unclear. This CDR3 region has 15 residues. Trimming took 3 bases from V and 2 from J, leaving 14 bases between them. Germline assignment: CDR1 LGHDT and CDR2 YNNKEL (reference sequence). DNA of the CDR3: TGTGCCAGCAGCCAGGAGTACTACTCAACCTACGAGCAGTACTTC. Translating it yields CASSQEYYSTYEQYF.

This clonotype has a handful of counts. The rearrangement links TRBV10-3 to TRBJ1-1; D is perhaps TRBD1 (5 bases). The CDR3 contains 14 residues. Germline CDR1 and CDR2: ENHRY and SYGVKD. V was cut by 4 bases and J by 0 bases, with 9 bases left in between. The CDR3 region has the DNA TGTGCCATCAGTGGACTGGGGGTGAACACTGAAGCTTTCTTT. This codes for CAISGLGVNTEAFF.

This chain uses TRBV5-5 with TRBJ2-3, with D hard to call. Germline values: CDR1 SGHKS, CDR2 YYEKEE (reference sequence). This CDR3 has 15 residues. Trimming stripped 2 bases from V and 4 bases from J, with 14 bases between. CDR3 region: CASSFGPVESDTQYF. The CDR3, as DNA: TGTGCCAGCAGCTTTGGTCCGGTGGAATCAGATACGCAGTATTTT.

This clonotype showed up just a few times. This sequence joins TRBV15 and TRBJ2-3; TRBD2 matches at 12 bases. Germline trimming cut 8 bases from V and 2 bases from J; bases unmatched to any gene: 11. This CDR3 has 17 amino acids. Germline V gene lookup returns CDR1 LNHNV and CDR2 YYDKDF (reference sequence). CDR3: CATSGTSGYRYTDTQYF. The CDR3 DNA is TGTGCCACCTCAGGGACTAGCGGGTACCGTTACACAGATACGCAGTATTTT.

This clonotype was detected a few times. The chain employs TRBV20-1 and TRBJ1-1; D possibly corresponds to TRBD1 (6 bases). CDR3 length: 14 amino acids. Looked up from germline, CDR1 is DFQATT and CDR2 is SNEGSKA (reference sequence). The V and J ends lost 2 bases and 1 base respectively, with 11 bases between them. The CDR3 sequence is CSARKGERNTEAFF. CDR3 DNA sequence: TGCAGTGCTAGAAAGGGGGAGAGGAACACTGAAGCTTTCTTT.

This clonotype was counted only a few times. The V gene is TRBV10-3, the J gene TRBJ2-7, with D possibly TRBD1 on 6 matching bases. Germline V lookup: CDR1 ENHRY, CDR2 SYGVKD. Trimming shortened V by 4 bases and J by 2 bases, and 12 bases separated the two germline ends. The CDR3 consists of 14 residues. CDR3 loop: CAISAGRTAYEQYF. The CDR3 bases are TGTGCCATCAGTGCGGGTCGGACAGCCTACGAGCAGTACTTC.

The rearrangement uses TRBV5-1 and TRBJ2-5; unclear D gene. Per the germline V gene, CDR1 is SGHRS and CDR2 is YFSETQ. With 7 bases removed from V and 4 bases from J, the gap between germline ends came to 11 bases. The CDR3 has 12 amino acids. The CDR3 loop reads CASGIRAETQYF. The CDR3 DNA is TGCGCCAGCGGCATACGGGCAGAGACCCAGTACTTC.

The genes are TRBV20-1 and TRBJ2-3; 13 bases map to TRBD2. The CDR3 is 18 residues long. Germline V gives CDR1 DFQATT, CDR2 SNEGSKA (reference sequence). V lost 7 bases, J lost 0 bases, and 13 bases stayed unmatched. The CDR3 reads CSVGGGLAGEGSTDTQYF. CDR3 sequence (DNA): TGCAGTGTTGGGGGAGGACTAGCGGGGGAGGGAAGCACAGATACGCAGTATTTT.

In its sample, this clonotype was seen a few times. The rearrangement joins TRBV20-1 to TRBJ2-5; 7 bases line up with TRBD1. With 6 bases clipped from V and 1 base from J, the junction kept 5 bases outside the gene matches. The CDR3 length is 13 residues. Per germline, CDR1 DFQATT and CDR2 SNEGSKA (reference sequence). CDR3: CSAAGTAQETQYF. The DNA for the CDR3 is TGCAGTGCAGCCGGGACAGCCCAAGAGACCCAGTACTTC.

This CDR3 reads CASSRGASYEQYF. CDR3 in DNA: TGTGCCAGCAGCCGAGGGGCCTCCTACGAGCAGTACTTC. The chain couples TRBV11-2 to TRBJ2-7; D tentatively fits TRBD1 or TRBD2 (5 bases each). Germline V gene sequence: CDR1 SGHAT, CDR2 FQNNGV. With 5 bases removed from V and 0 bases from J, the gap between germline ends came to 8 bases. The CDR3 is 13 residues long.

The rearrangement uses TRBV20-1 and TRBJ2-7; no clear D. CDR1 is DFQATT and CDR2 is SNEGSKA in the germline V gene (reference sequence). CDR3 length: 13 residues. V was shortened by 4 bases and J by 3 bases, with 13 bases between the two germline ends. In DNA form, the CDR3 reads TGCAGTGCTAAAGCCCACACAGACTACGAGCAGTACTTC. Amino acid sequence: CSAKAHTDYEQYF.

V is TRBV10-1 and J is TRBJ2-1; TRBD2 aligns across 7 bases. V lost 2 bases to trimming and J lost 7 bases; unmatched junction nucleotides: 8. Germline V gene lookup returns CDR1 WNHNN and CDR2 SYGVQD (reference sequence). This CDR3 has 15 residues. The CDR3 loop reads CASSETMLAANEQFF. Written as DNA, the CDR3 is TGCGCCAGCAGTGAGACTATGCTAGCGGCTAATGAGCAGTTCTTC.

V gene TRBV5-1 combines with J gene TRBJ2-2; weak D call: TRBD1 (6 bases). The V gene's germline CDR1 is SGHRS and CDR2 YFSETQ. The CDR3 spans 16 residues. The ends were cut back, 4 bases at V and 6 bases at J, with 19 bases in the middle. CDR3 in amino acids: CASSPSRGMGAGELFF. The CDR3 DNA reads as TGCGCCAGCAGCCCCAGCAGGGGAATGGGAGCCGGGGAGCTGTTTTTT.

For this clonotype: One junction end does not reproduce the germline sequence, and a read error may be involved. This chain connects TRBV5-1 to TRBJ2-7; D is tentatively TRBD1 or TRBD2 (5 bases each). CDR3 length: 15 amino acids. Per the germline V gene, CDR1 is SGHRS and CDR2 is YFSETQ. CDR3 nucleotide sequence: TGCGCCAGCACCTTGGGAAGAGGGGTCACCTACGAGCAGTACTTC. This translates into CASTLGRGVTYEQYF. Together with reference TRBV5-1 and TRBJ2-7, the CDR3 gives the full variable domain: KAGVTQTPRYLIKTRGQQVTLSCSPISGHRSVSWYQQTPGQGLQFLFEYFSETQRNKGNFPGRFSGRQFSNSRSEMNVSTLELGDSALYLCASTLGRGVTYEQYFGPGTRLTVT.

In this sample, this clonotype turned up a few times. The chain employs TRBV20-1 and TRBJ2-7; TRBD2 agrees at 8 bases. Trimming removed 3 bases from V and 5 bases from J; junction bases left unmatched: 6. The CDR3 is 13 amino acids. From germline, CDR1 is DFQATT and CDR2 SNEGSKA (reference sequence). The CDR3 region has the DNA TGCAGTGCTAGCGGGAGGGGGGGTCACGAGCAGTACTTC. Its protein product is CSASGRGGHEQYF.

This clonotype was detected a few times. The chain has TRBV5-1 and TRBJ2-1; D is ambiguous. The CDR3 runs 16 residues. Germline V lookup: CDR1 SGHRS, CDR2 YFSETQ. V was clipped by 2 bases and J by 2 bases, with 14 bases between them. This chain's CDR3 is CASSFSLGPPYNEQFF. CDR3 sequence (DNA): TGCGCCAGCAGCTTTTCCCTAGGGCCCCCCTACAATGAGCAGTTCTTC.

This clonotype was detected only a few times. This CDR3 reads CSARATSDNEQFF. The CDR3 nucleotides read TGCAGTGCTAGGGCGACTAGCGACAATGAGCAGTTCTTC. V gene TRBV20-1 combines with J gene TRBJ2-1; 8 bases align to TRBD2. Germline values: CDR1 DFQATT, CDR2 SNEGSKA (reference sequence). V shed 3 bases and J 5 bases; nucleotides not matched to a gene: 3. The CDR3 is 13 amino acids.

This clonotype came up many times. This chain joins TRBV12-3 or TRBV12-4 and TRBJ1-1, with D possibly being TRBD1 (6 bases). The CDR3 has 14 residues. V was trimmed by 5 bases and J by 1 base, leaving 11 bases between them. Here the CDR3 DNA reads TGTGCCAGCAGTCGGACAGTTGAGAACACTGAAGCTTTCTTT. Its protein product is CASSRTVENTEAFF.